The rows below give T cell receptor beta chains drawn from one sample of a study of T cells after posttransplantation cyclophosphamide. Some clones are missing from TCRdb's copy, which holds only in-frame ones; the method was immunoSEQ multiplex PCR. Recorded here are fewer than 35,000 clones, with no singletons, and the ten leading clones hold about 4.3%. Sequencing was done on a sample of PBMCs. Receptors were obtained from a woman in her 30s in good health and a related stem cell transplant donor. Each CDR3 is given with its conserved first and last residue. D genes are given only for firm matches. The size entry is marked missing in some rows and otherwise reads once, few, many or a size class.

D,J,size,V,CDR3,DNA
TRBD1,TRBJ2-7,many,TRBV5-6,CASSRQGAKQYF,TGTGCCAGCAGCCGACAGGGGGCGAAGCAGTACTTC
TRBD1,TRBJ1-6,many,TRBV4-3,CASSQDTGDNSPLHF,TGCGCCAGCAGCCAAGATACAGGGGATAATTCACCCCTCCACTTT
-,TRBJ1-6,many,TRBV5-1,CASSLERGVHGSPLHF,TGCGCCAGCAGCTTGGAACGTGGTGTTCACGGTTCACCCCTCCACTTT
TRBD2,TRBJ2-3,many,TRBV5-8,CASSYGTSGYTDTQYF,TGTGCCAGCAGCTACGGGACTAGCGGATACACAGATACGCAGTATTTT
TRBD1,TRBJ1-6,many,TRBV7-2,CASSLQGGNNSPLHF,TGTGCCAGCAGCCTTCAGGGGGGAAATAATTCACCCCTCCACTTT
TRBD1,TRBJ1-2,few,TRBV6-1,CASSSPSQGAFGYTF,TGTGCCAGCAGCTCACCGTCCCAGGGGGCATTTGGCTACACCTTC
TRBD1,TRBJ1-5,-,TRBV6-2/TRBV6-3,CASEKGQGDNQPQHF,TGTGCCAGCGAAAAAGGACAGGGCGACAATCAGCCCCAGCATTTT
-,TRBJ2-3,-,TRBV4-3,CASSQEAQRVTDTQYF,TGCGCCAGCAGCCAAGAAGCTCAGCGGGTCACAGATACGCAGTATTTT
TRBD1,TRBJ2-7,few,TRBV4-1,CASSQAGVGQGISYEQYF,TGCGCCAGCAGCCAAGCCGGAGTTGGACAGGGGATCTCCTACGAGCAGTACTTC
-,TRBJ2-7,-,TRBV11-2,CASSLMAGRLSYEQYF,TGTGCCAGCAGCTTAATGGCAGGGCGGCTTTCCTACGAGCAGTACTTC